This T cell receptor (beta chain) was recovered during a study of blood T cell repertoires in COVID-19. Study-level information: From the United States, Italy and Spain came samples of acute and convalescent COVID-19.

V lost 6 bases and J lost 3; bases outside the gene matches: 5. Germline V CDR1 and CDR2: MNHEY, SMNVEV (reference sequence). There are 14 residues in the CDR3. In the original analysis: Quantification of nucleated cells was approximated via reference gene primer amplification. Sequencing used immunoSEQ multiplex PCR; TCRdb keeps in-frame clones, though not all of them. The V and J calls and clone size come from that table; D and trimming were worked out from the DNA. This sample has about 120,000 clones, with around 87% found just once. The sequenced sample consisted of peripheral blood. This TCR was sampled from a woman aged 45-65 years with acute or convalescent COVID-19. The chain couples TRBV27 to TRBJ1-5; 7 nucleotides line up with TRBD1. The CDR3 DNA is TGTGCCAGCAGGCCGGGACAGCTCAATCAGCCCCAGCATTTT. This sequence encodes CASRPGQLNQPQHF.